The 20 T cell receptor beta chains below all came from one sample that was sequenced in a study of CD8 T cells in ankylosing spondylitis. TCRdb reprocessed the 5' RACE reads via MiXCR and lists one record per CDR3 protein. The table lists about 150,000 distinct CDR3 sequences, around 43% of them singletons, with around 15% in the top ten. The sample comprised synovial fluid, either unsorted or a sorted T cell fraction (not recorded which). All receptors derive from a male donor with ankylosing spondylitis.

This clonotype was observed a handful of times. The chain carries TRBV4-1 and TRBJ2-1, with 11 nucleotides matching TRBD1. The germline V gene encodes CDR1 MGHRA and CDR2 YSYEKL. This CDR3 spans 17 amino acids. With 1 base clipped from V and 13 bases from J, the junction kept 15 bases outside the gene matches. CDR3 sequence: CASSQGGATGQGDGQFF. The CDR3 coding sequence is TGCGCCAGCAGCCAAGGGGGTGCTACGGGACAGGGGGACGGACAGTTCTTC.

The V call is TRBV29-1, the J call TRBJ2-1, with TRBD2 matching 9 bases. The CDR3 covers 17 residues. V lost 4 bases to trimming and J lost 9 bases; unmatched junction nucleotides: 19. From germline, CDR1 is SQVTM and CDR2 ANQGSEA. The CDR3 spells CSVVEGGWEREDPEQFF. The CDR3 nucleotides are TGCAGCGTTGTGGAGGGGGGCTGGGAGCGGGAGGACCCTGAGCAGTTCTTC.

The chain uses TRBV7-9 and TRBJ2-1; the D is unclear. V gave up 5 bases and J gave up 16 bases, with 21 bases separating them. This CDR3 has 13 residues. Germline lookup yields CDR1 SEHNR and CDR2 FQNEAQ (reference sequence). CDR3 protein: CASSTPAGQAPFF. The CDR3 DNA reads TGTGCCAGCAGCACCCCGGCCGGGCAGGCTCCTTTCTTC.

There are many counts of this clonotype. V is TRBV7-9 and J is TRBJ1-1; the D is unclear. The germline CDR1 and CDR2 sequences are SEHNR and FQNEAQ (reference sequence). V was pared by 4 bases and J by 5 bases, with 17 bases between. The CDR3 loop spans 15 amino acids. The CDR3 is CASSSPFSPGTEAFF. DNA of the CDR3: TGTGCCAGCAGCTCCCCGTTCAGCCCCGGGACTGAAGCTTTCTTT. The whole variable domain, filled in from reference TRBV7-9 and TRBJ1-1, reads DTGVSQNPRHKITKRGQNVTFRCDPISEHNRLYWYRQTLGQGPEFLTYFQNEAQLEKSRLLSDRFSAERPKGSFSTLEIQRTEQGDSAMYLCASSSPFSPGTEAFFGQGTRLTVV.

The chain combines TRBV12-3 or TRBV12-4 with TRBJ2-7; a weak D match, TRBD2 (6 bases). V lost 5 bases and J lost 2, with 10 bases in between. This CDR3 contains 13 residues. The CDR3 region has the DNA TGTGCCAGCAGTCAGCGGAGGGCCTACGAGCAGTACTTC. It codes for CASSQRRAYEQYF.

The genes are TRBV18 and TRBJ2-6, with D perhaps TRBD2 (5 bases). Looked up from germline, CDR1 is KGHSH and CDR2 is LQKENI. The V end was cut by 2 bases, the J end by 0 bases, with 8 bases between. This CDR3 region has 16 residues. CDR3 loop: CASSPWAGSGANVLTF. CDR3 nucleotide sequence: TGTGCCAGCTCACCATGGGCGGGCTCTGGGGCCAACGTCCTGACTTTC. Complete variable domain (other parts from reference TRBV18 and TRBJ2-6): NAGVMQNPRHLVRRRGQEARLRCSPMKGHSHVYWYRQLPEEGLKFMVYLQKENIIDESGMPKERFSAEFPKEGPSILRIQQVVRGDSAAYFCASSPWAGSGANVLTFGAGSRLTVL.

The rearrangement uses TRBV7-2 and TRBJ2-1; D may be TRBD1 (5 bases). Germline V gives CDR1 SGHTA, CDR2 FQGNSA. The V and J ends lost 8 bases and 0 bases respectively, with 8 bases between them. The CDR3 is made up of 13 amino acids. Here the CDR3 reads CASDSYSYNEQFF. As DNA, the CDR3 is TGTGCCAGCGACAGCTACTCCTACAATGAGCAGTTCTTC.

The chain uses TRBV6-5 and TRBJ2-1, with D tentatively TRBD1 or TRBD2 (6 bases each). V shed 2 bases and J shed 3 bases, with 8 bases lying between them. The CDR3 sequence is 14 residues long. Germline V gene lookup returns CDR1 MNHEY and CDR2 SVGAGI. CDR3 DNA sequence: TGTGCCAGCAGTTACGAGGGGGGCTACAATGAGCAGTTCTTC. It translates to CASSYEGGYNEQFF.

The chain is built from TRBV6-1 and TRBJ1-6, with D tentatively TRBD1 (5 bases). V lost 4 bases to trimming and J lost 7 bases, with 11 bases between them. The V gene's germline CDR1 is MNHNS and CDR2 SASEGT. The CDR3 length is 14 residues. The CDR3 loop is CASSARDENSPLHF. The CDR3 nucleotides read TGTGCCAGCAGTGCCCGGGACGAGAATTCACCCCTCCACTTT.

The chain is built from TRBV18 and TRBJ1-2; D uncertain. This CDR3 is built from 13 residues. Between the trimmed V and J ends, which lost 5 bases and 5 bases, there was a span of 12 bases. From germline, CDR1 is KGHSH and CDR2 LQKENI. The CDR3 DNA sequence: TGTGCCAGCTCAAGACACCTAAAATATGGCTACACCTTC. Its protein product is CASSRHLKYGYTF.

This chain uses TRBV5-1 with TRBJ2-5; 7 nucleotides agree with TRBD1. Germline values: CDR1 SGHRS, CDR2 YFSETQ. This CDR3 spans 14 amino acids. Trimming at V came to 4 bases and at J to 3 bases, leaving 6 bases not matched to a gene. This CDR3 is CASSVGQSKETQYF. The CDR3 nucleotides are TGCGCCAGCAGCGTGGGACAGTCAAAAGAGACCCAGTACTTC.

This clonotype was detected a few times. V and J are TRBV4-2 and TRBJ2-7; TRBD1 is a possible D gene (6 bases). The V gene lost 2 bases and the J gene lost 0 bases, with 14 bases spanning the gap. Looked up from germline, CDR1 is LGHNA and CDR2 is YNFKEQ. The CDR3 extends over 16 amino acids. CDR3 DNA sequence: TGTGCCAGCAGCCAACTGGACAGTCCATACTCCTACGAGCAGTACTTC. Its protein is CASSQLDSPYSYEQYF.

The chain employs TRBV20-1 and TRBJ2-2; D not certain. Deletions cut 0 bases from V and 5 bases from J, with 22 bases between. The CDR3 extends over 18 amino acids. Germline V lookup: CDR1 DFQATT, CDR2 SNEGSKA (reference sequence). This CDR3 reads CSARERFWQDLKTGELFF. The CDR3 nucleotides read TGCAGTGCTAGAGAAAGGTTTTGGCAGGACCTGAAAACCGGGGAGCTGTTTTTT.

J is TRBJ2-7 and V is TRBV27; 7 bases line up with TRBD1. Germline CDR1 and CDR2: MNHEY and SMNVEV (reference sequence). V lost 6 bases, J lost 1 base, and 6 bases stayed unmatched. The CDR3 spans 14 residues. The DNA of the CDR3 is TGTGCCAGCAGGCTAGAGACAGGGTCCTACGAGCAGTACTTC. It yields the protein CASRLETGSYEQYF.

This clonotype was detected ten times or more. The conserved phenylalanine or tryptophan normally closing the CDR3 is absent here, so this likely arose from a read error. Because the CDR3's place on the DNA is in doubt, the DNA is left out and the CDR3 is given as listed by TCRdb. This chain links TRBV9 with TRBJ1-3. CDR1 SGDLS and CDR2 YYNGEE come from the germline V gene. From its first to its last residue, the CDR3 has 13 amino acids. CDR3 loop: CASSVAVHGPLEL.

This chain joins TRBV4-1 and TRBJ1-5; D remains unclear. With 2 bases removed from V and 0 bases from J, the gap between germline ends came to 14 bases. Per germline, CDR1 MGHRA and CDR2 YSYEKL. The CDR3 is made up of 17 amino acids. The CDR3 DNA reads as TGCGCCAGCAGCCAATATCAGGAGTCAGCTAGCAATCAGCCCCAGCATTTT. Residues: CASSQYQESASNQPQHF.

V is TRBV11-1 and J is TRBJ2-1; 10 positions match TRBD2. The CDR3 is 18 amino acids. Losses at the gene ends were 1 base for V and 0 bases for J; bases not matched to a gene: 6. Germline CDR1 is SGHAT and CDR2 is FQDESV (reference sequence). The CDR3 nucleotides are TGTGCCAGCAGCTTAGTTAGCGGGGGGCTCAGCTCCTACAATGAGCAGTTCTTC. Its protein product is CASSLVSGGLSSYNEQFF.

This rearrangement joins TRBV11-2 to TRBJ2-5; TRBD2 aligns across 10 bases. This CDR3 is 17 amino acids long. Trimming cost V 0 bases and J 4 bases; bases outside gene matches: 8. Germline loops: CDR1 SGHAT, CDR2 FQNNGV. This CDR3 is CASSLEDGTSDLETQYF. In DNA form, the CDR3 reads TGTGCCAGCAGCTTAGAAGACGGGACTAGCGATTTAGAGACCCAGTACTTC. Together with reference TRBV11-2 and TRBJ2-5, the CDR3 gives the full variable domain: EAGVAQSPRYKIIEKRQSVAFWCNPISGHATLYWYQQILGQGPKLLIQFQNNGVVDDSQLPKDRFSAERLKGVDSTLKIQPAKLEDSAVYLCASSLEDGTSDLETQYFGPGTRLLVL.

This chain connects TRBV3-1 to TRBJ2-5, with 8 bases lining up with TRBD2. Per germline, CDR1 LGHDT and CDR2 YNNKEL (reference sequence). The CDR3 length is 18 residues. Trimming took 0 bases from V and 4 from J; bases not matched to a gene: 13. The CDR3 nucleotides are TGTGCCAGCAGCCAAGATCGGGAACTAGCGGTCGTAGTAGAGACCCAGTACTTC. Protein sequence: CASSQDRELAVVVETQYF.

This clonotype showed up just a few times. The rearrangement uses TRBV7-9 and TRBJ2-7, with 10 bases fitting TRBD1. The germline V gene has CDR1 SEHNR and CDR2 FQNEAQ (reference sequence). The CDR3 length is 13 residues. J gave up 5 bases and V 6 bases, and 4 bases lay outside the gene matches. The CDR3 nucleotides read TGTGCCAGCAGGGACAGGGGGTTCGACGAGCAGTACTTC. It specifies CASRDRGFDEQYF.